A selection of T cell receptor beta chains follows, all from one sample in a study of response to subunit inactivated influenza vaccine. MiXCR, run by TCRdb on the RT-PCR reads, gives a single entry per CDR3 protein. Seen here are about 570,000 distinct CDR3 sequences, around 10% observed once, and the top ten hold approximately 10%. These same data were also listed under a study on T cells expressing NK-cell markers.

The sample here was PBMCs from blood, taken on the day of vaccination. These receptors all stem from a man aged 50 to 60 who received an inactivated influenza vaccine. CDR3s include the opening cysteine and the closing phenylalanine or tryptophan. D genes are given only for firm matches. Size values are once, few and many counts, or a class for expanded clones, and some rows have none.

d_call clone_size j_call v_call cdr3_aa cdr3_nt
. . TRBJ1-4 TRBV5-1 CASSTDGEGVYEKLFF TGCGCCAGCAGCACCGACGGGGAGGGTGTATATGAAAAACTGTTTTTT
TRBD2 many TRBJ2-2 TRBV28 CASRSGTSRNTGELFF TGTGCCAGCAGGTCCGGGACTAGCCGTAACACCGGGGAGCTGTTTTTT
TRBD1 . TRBJ2-7 TRBV12-3/TRBV12-4 CASSLPGTETYEQYF TGTGCCAGCAGTTTACCAGGGACAGAGACCTACGAGCAGTACTTC
TRBD2 . TRBJ2-1 TRBV20-1 CSAQRLAGVVEQFF TGCAGTGCCCAACGGCTAGCGGGAGTAGTCGAGCAGTTCTTC
. few TRBJ2-5 TRBV4-2 CASSQGRRGEDETQYF TGTGCCAGCAGCCAAGGTCGCAGGGGAGAAGATGAGACCCAGTACTTC
. . TRBJ2-4 TRBV2 CASSESRSSIAKNIQYF TGTGCCAGCAGTGAATCTCGGTCGAGTATAGCCAAAAACATTCAGTACTTC
TRBD1 few TRBJ2-7 TRBV10-3 CAISEKGTGSYEQYF TGTGCCATCAGTGAGAAAGGGACAGGATCCTACGAGCAGTACTTC
. . TRBJ2-3 TRBV7-7 CASSLGSKTDTQYF TGTGCCAGCAGCTTAGGCAGCAAAACAGATACGCAGTATTTT
. many TRBJ2-5 TRBV25-1 CASSTQRGTSPQETQYF TGTGCCAGCAGTACCCAGAGAGGGACAAGCCCCCAAGAGACCCAGTACTTC
. few TRBJ2-3 TRBV9 CASSGRGHTDTQYF TGTGCCAGCAGCGGCCGGGGCCACACAGATACGCAGTATTTT
. few TRBJ2-1 TRBV19 CASSIRTLYNEQFF TGTGCCAGTAGTATTCGGACTCTATACAATGAGCAGTTCTTC
. few TRBJ2-5 TRBV5-6 CASSLQIRGPNQETQYF TGTGCCAGCAGCCTCCAGATCCGCGGCCCTAACCAAGAGACCCAGTACTTC
. . TRBJ1-3 TRBV7-2 CASSLTDSGNTIYF TGTGCCAGCAGCTTAACGGACTCTGGAAACACCATATATTTT
. . TRBJ2-7 TRBV12-3/TRBV12-4 CASSRTGLSYEQYF TGTGCCAGCAGCCGCACAGGGCTCTCCTACGAGCAGTACTTC
TRBD1 few TRBJ2-1 TRBV30 CAWSTVQGAPVNEQFF TGTGCCTGGAGTACCGTACAGGGGGCTCCGGTGAATGAGCAGTTCTTC
. few TRBJ2-1 TRBV5-4 CASSFPGRDYNEQFF TGTGCCAGCAGCTTCCCCGGCAGGGACTACAATGAGCAGTTCTTC
. . TRBJ2-2 TRBV11-2 CASSFRVLTGELFF TGTGCCAGCAGCTTTCGGGTCCTCACCGGGGAGCTGTTTTTT
. few TRBJ1-2 TRBV11-2 CASSLEQLNGYTF TGTGCCAGCAGCTTAGAACAGCTAAATGGCTACACCTTC
TRBD2 few TRBJ2-1 TRBV2 CASRPTSGRANEQFF TGTGCCAGCAGACCTACTAGCGGGAGGGCCAATGAGCAGTTCTTC
. many TRBJ1-1 TRBV7-9 CASSRNTGNTEAFF TGTGCCAGCAGCAGAAACACAGGGAACACTGAAGCTTTCTTT
TRBD1 . TRBJ2-3 TRBV6-5 CASSYSTGVGTDTQYF TGTGCCAGCAGTTATTCTACAGGGGTTGGAACAGATACGCAGTATTTT
. . TRBJ1-4 TRBV28 CASSLIGQREEKLFF TGTGCCAGCAGTTTAATAGGACAACGAGAGGAAAAACTGTTTTTT
. . TRBJ1-5 TRBV20-1 CSAREKSYSNQPQHF TGCAGTGCTAGGGAAAAAAGTTATAGCAATCAGCCCCAGCATTTT
. few TRBJ2-1 TRBV4-3 CASSLKWFGRGGNEQFF TGCGCCAGCAGCCTAAAGTGGTTCGGGAGAGGTGGTAATGAGCAGTTCTTC
. . TRBJ2-3 TRBV12-3/TRBV12-4 CASSPDRLRTDTQYF TGTGCCAGCAGTCCCGACCGTTTGCGCACAGATACGCAGTATTTT
TRBD2 . TRBJ2-7 TRBV5-1 CASAAGGPPYEQYF TGCGCCAGCGCCGCGGGAGGGCCCCCCTACGAGCAGTACTTC
TRBD1 . TRBJ2-7 TRBV28 CASSLFGQVPYEQYF TGTGCCAGCAGTTTATTCGGACAGGTTCCCTACGAGCAGTACTTC
. . TRBJ2-5 TRBV5-1 CASSSDTGLETQYF TGCGCCAGCAGCTCAGATACAGGGTTGGAGACCCAGTACTTC
. . TRBJ1-5 TRBV20-1 CSASSPKQSVRPQHF TGCAGTGCTAGTTCGCCCAAGCAATCAGTCCGGCCCCAGCATTTT
TRBD2 . TRBJ2-7 TRBV11-2 CASSPLVSGGDKPSSYEQYF TGTGCCAGCAGCCCACTGGTCAGCGGGGGAGATAAACCGAGCTCCTACGAGCAGTACTTC
. few TRBJ2-1 TRBV29-1 CSVEDGARGAYNEQFF TGCAGCGTTGAAGATGGCGCCAGGGGTGCCTACAATGAGCAGTTCTTC
. . TRBJ2-1 TRBV3-1 CASSPTLRAYNEQFF TGTGCCAGCAGCCCTACCCTTCGCGCCTACAATGAGCAGTTCTTC
TRBD1 few TRBJ2-7 TRBV4-3 CASSQTGTAYEQYF TGCGCCAGCAGCCAAACCGGGACAGCCTACGAGCAGTACTTC
. . TRBJ2-7 TRBV7-9 CASSLAAGYQYF TGTGCCAGCAGCTTAGCGGCTGGGTATCAGTACTTC
. . TRBJ1-1 TRBV3-1 CASSRLNTGGNTEAFF TGTGCCAGCAGCCGTCTAAATACGGGAGGTAACACTGAAGCTTTCTTT
. once TRBJ2-6 TRBV14 CASSQRGHPFWANVLTF TGTGCCAGCAGCCAGAGAGGACACCCTTTTTGGGCCAACGTCCTGACTTTC
. . TRBJ1-6 TRBV19 CASSRGRVNYNSPLHF TGTGCCAGTAGCCGAGGACGGGTAAACTATAATTCACCCCTCCACTTT
. few TRBJ2-7 TRBV20-1 CSASKGGNNEQYF TGCAGTGCTAGTAAGGGTGGGAACAACGAGCAGTACTTC
. few TRBJ2-3 TRBV5-1 CASSSMGGRTDTQYF TGCGCCAGCAGCTCAATGGGCGGACGCACAGATACGCAGTATTTT
TRBD1 . TRBJ1-5 TRBV2 CASSEAQGQQPQHF TGTGCCAGCAGTGAAGCGCAGGGACAGCAGCCCCAGCATTTT
. few TRBJ1-1 TRBV19 CASSPATGTTEAFF TGTGCCAGTAGTCCGGCAACAGGGACCACTGAAGCTTTCTTT
TRBD2 many TRBJ2-1 TRBV5-1 CASSFLSAGANEQFF TGCGCCAGCAGCTTTCTATCAGCGGGAGCCAATGAGCAGTTCTTC
. . TRBJ2-1 TRBV7-9 CASSLAVWGAGGKEQFF TGTGCCAGCAGCTTAGCAGTTTGGGGGGCCGGGGGCAAGGAGCAGTTCTTC
. few TRBJ1-2 TRBV27 CASSLGETGYGYTF TGTGCCAGCAGTTTAGGGGAGACGGGCTATGGCTACACCTTC
. . TRBJ2-5 TRBV20-1 CSARDRLRAGLGTQYF TGCAGTGCTAGAGATCGCTTGAGGGCAGGGCTAGGGACCCAGTACTTC
TRBD2 few TRBJ2-1 TRBV5-1 CASMADGRGDSSYNEQFF TGCGCCAGCATGGCCGATGGGCGGGGGGATAGCTCCTACAATGAGCAGTTCTTC
. . TRBJ2-1 TRBV4-3 CASSQTLPGHLSSYNEQFF TGCGCCAGCAGCCAGACCCTACCGGGACACTTGAGCTCCTACAATGAGCAGTTCTTC
. few TRBJ2-5 TRBV5-1 CASSLAGAAETQYF TGCGCCAGCAGCTTGGCGGGGGCTGCGGAGACCCAGTACTTC
. many TRBJ2-7 TRBV9 CASSSAGAGYEQYF TGTGCCAGCAGCTCCGCGGGGGCTGGGTACGAGCAGTACTTC
TRBD1 . TRBJ2-5 TRBV29-1 CSGSGQAQETQYF TGCAGCGGTTCGGGACAGGCGCAAGAGACCCAGTACTTC
. . TRBJ2-3 TRBV3-1 CASSPTHTDTQYF TGTGCCAGCAGCCCGACCCACACAGATACGCAGTATTTT
. few TRBJ1-5 TRBV28 CASRYPGRGEQPQHF TGTGCCAGCAGATACCCCGGCAGGGGTGAACAGCCCCAGCATTTT